This TCR beta chain was recorded in a study of blood T cell repertoires in COVID-19. As for the study in general: COVID-19 samples collected from the United States, Italy and Spain covered acute and convalescent phases.

The assay was immunoSEQ multiplex PCR, and TCRdb's table has in-frame clones only and misses some. The sample contains approximately 240,000 clones, roughly 84% of which appear only once. Many counts were recorded for this clone. Trimming took 3 bases from V and 3 from J; bases not matched to a gene: 9. Germline V lookup: CDR1 SQVTM, CDR2 ANQGSEA. This CDR3 region has 15 residues. Sequences were obtained from peripheral blood. The source of this sequence is a woman aged 80 or over with active or convalescent COVID-19. This chain joins TRBV29-1 and TRBJ2-7, with 9 bases that match TRBD1. CDR3 in amino acids: CSVEPGTGKDYEQYF. In nucleotides, the CDR3 is TGCAGCGTTGAGCCCGGGACAGGGAAGGACTACGAGCAGTACTTC.